The clone carrying this T cell receptor beta chain showed up just a few times. What it recognizes is unknown. This specimen comes from a study of T cells after yellow fever vaccination. Generation of TCR cDNA used 5'RACE template switching (which added a universal primer site and UMIs). TCRdb processed the 5' RACE reads anew with MiXCR; each CDR3 protein has one entry. Of about 360,000 distinct CDR3 sequences listed, roughly 6.2% are singletons. Broader study findings: The booster saw the reappearance of most primary-vaccination clones (about 95% CD4, roughly 87% CD8). A weaker secondary response peaked on day 5, the primary on day 15. A minor fraction of clonotypes spanned both CD4 and CD8 compartments.

Trimming stripped 1 base from V and 4 bases from J, with 17 bases between. The CDR3 covers 16 residues. Germline V gene lookup returns CDR1 LGHNA and CDR2 YNFKEQ. V usage is TRBV4-2 and J usage is TRBJ2-7; no definite D call. Sequencing used PBMCs, obtained 5 days after the yellow fever booster vaccination. The sequence derives from a man aged 25-40 years who received the YFV17D yellow fever vaccine. The CDR3 DNA is TGTGCCAGCAGCCAAGGAGTGGGGTTGGACGGATACGAGCAGTACTTC. Its protein product is CASSQGVGLDGYEQYF.